This TCR beta chain comes out of a study of CD8+ T cells in alopecia areata. This clone was detected only once. Its antigen is still unknown. Reverse transcription of extracted RNA yielded cDNA, which provided the sequencing template. Clones were sequenced by immunoSEQ multiplex PCR, and TCRdb holds only the in-frame ones, with some missing. The table includes under 4,000 clones, roughly 70% detected once. Study-level points and caveats: Elevated clonality characterized lesional scalp relative to normal scalp, particularly in alopecia totalis/universalis. Mice showed TCR sharing more clearly than patients did, possibly owing to HLA. Scalp sample data also include resident alphabeta T cells from normal skin.

The CDR3 covers 13 residues. The germline V gene encodes CDR1 MNHEY and CDR2 SVGAGI. Trimming took 0 bases from V and 2 from J, leaving 5 bases between them. This TCR was recovered from a human donor in good health. Sequences were obtained from skin. The gene calls are TRBV6-5 and TRBJ2-7; D unclear. In nucleotides, the CDR3 is TGTGCCAGCAGTTACTCCCCCACCTACGAGCAGTACTTC. It encodes CASSYSPTYEQYF.